This T cell receptor (beta chain) appears in the sequencing data of a study of blood T cell repertoires in COVID-19 (dated by TCRdb to 2018 to 2021). Concerning the study at large: The collaborator samples originated in the United States, Italy and Spain and spanned the acute and convalescent phases of COVID-19. Where HLA class I and class II types were available, the types were taken from metadata supplied by the sample provider, not from assay-based typing. The repertoires were released in a freely available public database intended as a resource for research on the immune response to SARS-CoV-2. A de-identified subject ID, COVID-19 status, age in years and sex were almost always included in the sample metadata. The samples were drawn from two sources: the first 160 participants of the ongoing ImmuneRACE study, and 950 to 1,500 subjects contributed by 6 global collaborators. Subjects who had been exposed to COVID-19, were actively infected with it, or had recovered from it provided the deeply sampled blood TCRbeta repertoires that made up the dataset. The material from the prospective study consisted of cDNA or gDNA derived from T cells, B-cell-depleted T cells, or PBMCs.

TCRbeta CDR3 regions were amplified from genomic DNA using the immunoSEQ Assay, a bias-controlled multiplex PCR. The study's own analysis went as follows. Nucleated cell counts per sample were estimated from amplification of reference gene primers within the assay. To quantify the absolute abundance of each unique TCRbeta CDR3 rearrangement, sequence reads were collapsed and filtered. For each sample, productive Simpson clonality was calculated by taking the square root of Simpson's diversity index across productive rearrangements. This immuneACCESS table, as held by TCRdb, lists in-frame sequences with V and J called but not all clones. Of the missing ones, under half trace to an unresolved V gene in checked studies; the others have no known cause. V, J and clone size are those of that table, while D and trimming were read from the DNA. Counted in this sample were roughly 170,000 clones; around four fifths of them appeared once. Together, the top ten hold 3.6% of the sample.

This clone was picked up a small number of times. Its antigen target is currently unknown. Base qualities are not at hand, and no much larger clone is one base apart. General findings and caveats noted by the study authors: The amount of clinical and demographic metadata varied by source and participant and was provided uncurated.

In the prospective study, participants were about 18 to 90 years old, resided in 25 or so geographic areas of the United States, and were enrolled through a virtual design. Cohort assignment in the prospective study relied on participant-reported clinical history from a screening survey and a study questionnaire. In the prospective study, mobile phlebotomists collected whole blood, serum and a nasopharyngeal or oropharyngeal swab from each participant. Additional blood draws and questionnaires over a 2-month period could optionally be provided by prospective study participants. Blood samples from the prospective study were shipped frozen or at room temperature prior to DNA extraction. V ends up 1 base short and J 3 bases short, with an unmatched junction base count of 2. The CDR3 runs 14 residues from the cysteine to the phenylalanine. The sequence is cut down to CDR3 DNA, 42 bases in frame from base 1. CDR1 and CDR2 were assigned from the germline V gene (reference sequence) as SGHNT and YYREEE.

The sample comprised PBMCs or T cells enriched from blood (not recorded which). The sequence links TRBV5-4 to TRBJ2-5, with 8 middle bases fitting TRBD1. The sequence was collected from a woman in her fifties or sixties in a cohort exposed to, infected with or recovered from COVID-19 (not recorded which). In nucleotides, the sequence is TGTGCCAGCAGCTTGCAACAGGGGGAAGAGACCCAGTACTTC. This is translated as CASSLQQGEETQYF.